This T cell receptor (beta chain) was found in a study of T cells in localized non-small cell lung cancer. Study-wide results and limits: Greater blood T cell density accompanied longer overall survival. There was higher T cell clonality in uninvolved adjacent lung than in tumor, and it was highest there. Of the top 100 tumor clones, median around 50 were in adjacent lung, more than 25 among its top 100.

Clones were sequenced by immunoSEQ multiplex PCR, and TCRdb holds only the in-frame ones, with some missing. This sample has tens of thousands of clones, with about nine tenths found just once. Trimming took 6 bases from V and 10 from J, leaving 18 bases between them. This CDR3 is built from 13 residues. Germline CDR1 is WSHSY and CDR2 is SAAADI. This clone appeared once. What it binds is not known. The J gene is TRBJ1-1, the V gene TRBV10-2; TRBD1 is a possible D gene (5 bases). The sequences come from peripheral blood mononuclear cells, collected before any cancer treatment. The sequence came from a woman aged 35 to 69 with stage III lung adenocarcinoma. The CDR3 protein is CASSSGTSKAAFF. In DNA, the CDR3 is TGCGCCAGCAGCTCCGGGACCTCCAAGGCAGCTTTCTTT.